The 19 T cell receptor beta chains presented below share a single source sample, sequenced in a study of PD-L1 blockade in urothelial cancer. Time point in this sample: pretreatment peripheral blood. Only in-frame clones appear in the TCRdb table, and some are missing; sequencing was by immunoSEQ multiplex PCR. The sample yields about 55,000 clones, around 74% seen once. The specimen was PBMCs, collected around atezolizumab (anti-PD-L1) treatment. Every receptor here comes from a man aged 70-80 years with urothelial cancer.

J is TRBJ1-5 and V is TRBV27; tentatively, D is TRBD1 (5 bases). Germline V lookup: CDR1 MNHEY, CDR2 SMNVEV (reference sequence). Trimming cost V 2 bases and J 6 bases, with 17 bases left between them. CDR3 length: 16 residues. Here the CDR3 reads CASSLGGGRGRQPQHF. CDR3 DNA: TGTGCCAGCAGTTTAGGGGGGGGTAGGGGTCGTCAGCCCCAGCATTTT.

The chain links TRBV5-6 to TRBJ1-2; 10 bases match TRBD1. V lost 2 bases and J lost 5; bases outside the gene matches: 3. Germline CDR1 reads SGHDT; CDR2 reads YYEEEE. There are 14 residues in the CDR3. CDR3 sequence: CASSFMGQGYGYTF. Written as DNA, the CDR3 is TGTGCCAGCAGCTTCATGGGACAGGGGTATGGCTACACCTTC.

Of note for this clone: This sample includes further DNA sequences coding for the same CDR3. The V call is TRBV4-1, the J call TRBJ2-1; 11 positions match TRBD2. Germline trimming cut 1 base from V and 7 bases from J; bases unmatched to any gene: 12. The CDR3 is 18 residues long. Per germline, CDR1 MGHRA and CDR2 YSYEKL. The CDR3 spells CASSQVDLGLAGGNEQFF. The CDR3 DNA reads TGCGCCAGCAGCCAAGTAGATTTGGGGCTAGCGGGAGGAAATGAGCAGTTCTTC.

The chain has TRBV5-4 and TRBJ2-3, with TRBD2 matching over 13 bases. V was clipped by 4 bases and J by 6 bases; unmatched bases: 8. The CDR3 loop spans 16 amino acids. Germline V CDR1 and CDR2: SGHNT, YYREEE (reference sequence). The CDR3 here is CASSLGLAGQWDTQYF. CDR3 bases: TGTGCCAGCAGCCTGGGACTAGCGGGGCAGTGGGATACGCAGTATTTT. Full variable domain (rest looked up from reference TRBV5-4 and TRBJ2-3): ETGVTQSPTHLIKTRGQQVTLRCSSQSGHNTVSWYQQALGQGPQFIFQYYREEENGRGNFPPRFSGLQFPNYSSELNVNALELDDSALYLCASSLGLAGQWDTQYFGPGTRLTVL.

This rearrangement joins TRBV28 to TRBJ2-5; 9 positions agree with TRBD1. The better agreement between TRBJ2-7 and the DNA end casts doubt on the J call. CDR3 length: 15 residues. Germline-derived CDR1 and CDR2 are MDHEN and SYDVKM. In nucleotides, the CDR3 is TGTGCCAGCAGTTTACCGGGACAGGGTAGGAGCGAGCAGTACTTC. As protein: CASSLPGQGRSEQYF.

This chain connects TRBV19 to TRBJ1-5; tentatively, D is TRBD1 (5 bases). In germline, CDR1 is LNHDA, CDR2 SQIVND (reference sequence). The CDR3 is 14 amino acids. The germline V and J ends were trimmed by 7 bases and 3 bases, with 13 bases remaining between them. Here the CDR3 reads CASTKGSINQPQHF. CDR3 in DNA: TGTGCCAGTACCAAGGGGTCGATCAATCAGCCCCAGCATTTT.

The chain couples TRBV18 to TRBJ2-7; 9 bases line up with TRBD2. Germline lookup yields CDR1 KGHSH and CDR2 LQKENI. The CDR3 loop spans 13 amino acids. J was trimmed by 5 bases and V by 8 bases; bases with no gene match: 7. CDR3 sequence reads: CASGPGLADEQYF. For the CDR3, the DNA is TGTGCCAGCGGACCGGGACTAGCTGACGAGCAGTACTTC.

This clone was counted once. J is TRBJ2-5 and V is TRBV11-3; perhaps TRBD2 as D (5 bases). Deletions cut 2 bases from V and 1 base from J, with 11 bases between. Germline V gene data show CDR1 as SGHNT and CDR2 as YENEEA. CDR3 size: 15 residues. The CDR3 loop reads CASSLTRTSQETQYF. As DNA, the CDR3 is TGTGCCAGCAGCTTAACGCGGACTTCCCAAGAGACCCAGTACTTC.

The table lists this clone with a few counts. The chain links TRBV7-2 to TRBJ1-1; 8 bases fit TRBD1. Trimming at V came to 1 base and at J to 4 bases, leaving 5 bases not matched to a gene. The CDR3 has 15 residues. CDR1 and CDR2 (germline): SGHTA, FQGNSA. DNA for the CDR3: TGTGCCAGCAGCTTAGATGGCAGGGGGCCCACTGAAGCTTTCTTT. Translating it yields CASSLDGRGPTEAFF.

The chain combines TRBV7-2 with TRBJ1-2, with D possibly being TRBD1 (6 bases). Germline assignment: CDR1 SGHTA and CDR2 FQGNSA. This CDR3 contains 14 residues. Trimming left V 5 bases short and J 0 bases short, with 10 bases between. CDR3: CASSTQGTNYGYTF. The CDR3 DNA sequence: TGTGCCAGCAGCACACAGGGAACTAACTATGGCTACACCTTC. Complete variable domain (other parts from reference TRBV7-2 and TRBJ1-2): GAGVSQSPSNKVTEKGKDVELRCDPISGHTALYWYRQSLGQGLEFLIYFQGNSAPDKSGLPSDRFSAERTGGSVSTLTIQRTQQEDSAVYLCASSTQGTNYGYTFGSGTRLTVV.

This chain connects TRBV5-6 to TRBJ2-1; 8 positions match TRBD2. The germline gives CDR1 SGHDT, CDR2 YYEEEE. The V segment lost 4 bases and the J segment 1 base; nucleotides outside the gene matches: 10. CDR3 size: 17 residues. The CDR3 protein is CASSKNSGGVSYNEQFF. The CDR3 region has the DNA TGTGCCAGCAGCAAAAATTCCGGGGGGGTGTCCTACAATGAGCAGTTCTTC.

The chain couples TRBV7-3 to TRBJ2-2; D unclear. From germline, CDR1 is SGHTA and CDR2 FQGTGA. This CDR3 region has 13 residues. The ends were cut back, 5 bases at V and 7 bases at J, with 11 bases in the middle. The CDR3 nucleotides read TGTGCCAGCAGCCCCTCATCTAGCGGGGAGCTGTTTTTT. Translating it yields CASSPSSSGELFF.

The V gene is TRBV4-3, the J gene TRBJ1-4, with 7 bases aligning to TRBD1. The CDR3 extends over 14 amino acids. Germline V CDR1 and CDR2: LGHNA, YSLEER. Trimming removed 4 bases from V and 6 bases from J; junction bases left unmatched: 5. CDR3 residues: CASSRGGADEKLFF. The CDR3 bases are TGCGCCAGCAGCCGAGGGGGCGCTGATGAAAAACTGTTTTTT.

The gene calls are TRBV14 and TRBJ1-2, with TRBD1 as a possible D gene (5 bases). The CDR3 spans 16 residues. Per germline, CDR1 SGHDN and CDR2 FVKESK. The ends were cut back, 0 bases at V and 7 bases at J, with 18 bases in the middle. The CDR3 sequence: CASSQDWAGGASGYTF. CDR3 DNA: TGTGCCAGCAGCCAAGATTGGGCCGGAGGGGCGAGTGGCTACACCTTC. Full variable domain (missing parts from reference TRBV14 and TRBJ1-2): EAGVTQFPSHSVIEKGQTVTLRCDPISGHDNLYWYRRVMGKEIKFLLHFVKESKQDESGMPNNRFLAERTGGTYSTLKVQPAELEDSGVYFCASSQDWAGGASGYTFGSGTRLTVV.

The rearrangement uses TRBV11-3 and TRBJ2-1; 7 bases are shared with TRBD2. In germline, CDR1 is SGHNT, CDR2 YENEEA. The CDR3 length is 11 residues. The trim removed 8 bases at V and 11 bases at J, leaving 6 bases unmatched. This CDR3 reads CASLGEGKQFF. The CDR3 coding sequence is TGTGCCAGCCTCGGGGAGGGGAAGCAGTTCTTC.

The chain employs TRBV9 and TRBJ1-1; TRBD1 might be the D (5 bases). The V gene lost 4 bases and the J gene lost 1 base, with 17 bases spanning the gap. Looked up from germline, CDR1 is SGDLS and CDR2 is YYNGEE. The CDR3 is 16 amino acids. CDR3 region: CASSPRDSLGNTEAFF. CDR3 nucleotide sequence: TGTGCCAGCAGCCCCCGGGACTCCTTGGGGAACACTGAAGCTTTCTTT.

The chain uses TRBV2 and TRBJ1-1; unclear D gene. CDR1 and CDR2 from the germline V gene are SNHLY and FYNNEI. This CDR3 has 13 residues. Trimming stripped 6 bases from V and 0 bases from J, with 8 bases between. The CDR3 nucleotides read TGTGCCAGCAGGGGCAGTTTGAACACTGAAGCTTTCTTT. Translated, it gives CASRGSLNTEAFF.

This clone was detected only a few times. The chain joins TRBV5-6 to TRBJ1-2, with D possibly being TRBD1 (5 bases). The CDR3 runs 17 residues. Looked up from germline, CDR1 is SGHDT and CDR2 is YYEEEE. Trimming took off 0 bases at V and 1 base at J, with 16 bases between the two ends. CDR3 nucleotides: TGTGCCAGCAGCTTGGATCCCTCCGGGGGGATTAACTATGGCTACACCTTC. Translating gives CASSLDPSGGINYGYTF.

This rearrangement joins TRBV13 to TRBJ2-2; 13 bases line up with TRBD2. Trimming removed 5 bases from V and 7 bases from J; junction bases left unmatched: 7. The V gene's germline CDR1 is PRHDT and CDR2 FYEKMQ (reference sequence). The CDR3 runs to 16 residues. DNA for the CDR3: TGTGCCAGCAGCCGAAGGACTAGCGGGGGCCTCGGGGAGCTGTTTTTT. This gives the protein CASSRRTSGGLGELFF.